Included here is one T cell receptor (beta chain) sequence, with context. TCRdb ran MiXCR on the 5' RACE reads and lists one entry per CDR3 protein. The data contain 350,000 to 450,000 distinct CDR3 sequences, roughly 20% of them singletons. The sample originates from a study of identical twins. This CDR3 region has 14 residues. Germline lookup yields CDR1 MGHRA and CDR2 YSYEKL. The ends were cut back, 5 bases at V and 4 bases at J, with 12 bases in the middle. This receptor was taken from a man aged 45-65 years in good health. This chain joins TRBV4-1 and TRBJ2-1; TRBD2 is a possible D gene (5 bases). Sequencing input: naive T cells sorted from blood. CDR3 sequence (DNA): TGCGCCAGCAGCTCACTAGTCCGGTACAATGAGCAGTTCTTC. Residues: CASSSLVRYNEQFF.